These 9 T cell receptor beta chains share one sample of origin, sequenced in a study of T cell repertoires in cytomegalovirus infection. A single record per CDR3 protein comes from TCRdb applying MiXCR to the reads. Of under 200,000 distinct CDR3 sequences in the sample, about 28% were seen once. The sequenced sample was PBMCs. These receptors were collected from a human donor in good health (CMV status not recorded). Some clones in this sample may be carry-over from other donors' samples.

This clonotype was seen ten or more times. The chain combines TRBV2 with TRBJ1-1; tentative D call: TRBD1 (6 bases). The CDR3 extends over 15 amino acids. V dropped 7 bases and J dropped 2 bases, with 17 bases sitting between them. CDR1 is SNHLY, CDR2 FYNNEI, per germline. The CDR3 loop reads CASTRTVVGNTEAFF. CDR3 sequence (DNA): TGTGCCAGCACCAGGACAGTTGTAGGAAACACTGAAGCTTTCTTT.

This clonotype has just a few counts. The chain couples TRBV7-4 to TRBJ1-1, with no clear D. Germline CDR1 and CDR2: SGHVT and SQSDAQ. The CDR3 runs 15 residues. V was shortened by 7 bases and J by 1 base, with 16 bases between the two germline ends. This CDR3 reads CASTSPRVRNTEAFF. Written as DNA, the CDR3 is TGTGCCAGCACTTCTCCGAGGGTCAGGAACACTGAAGCTTTCTTT. Using reference TRBV7-4 and TRBJ1-1 for the parts outside the CDR3, the full variable domain is GAGVSQSPRYKVAKRGRDVALRCDSISGHVTLYWYRQTLGQGSEVLTYSQSDAQRDKSGRPSGRFSAERPERSVSTLKIQRTEQGDSAVYLCASTSPRVRNTEAFFGQGTRLTVV.

About this clonotype: A much larger clone lies a single base off, so this may be a read error. The chain employs TRBV7-9 and TRBJ2-2; D might be TRBD1 (6 bases). The length of the CDR3 is 19 residues. The V end lost 7 bases, the J end lost 13 bases, and 37 bases lay between the germline ends. CDR1 and CDR2 from the germline V gene are SEHNR and FQNEAQ (reference sequence). CDR3 region: CASTFSPGSRAGTKKRLFF. The CDR3 nucleotides read TGTGCCAGCACCTTTTCCCCCGGGTCGAGGGCAGGGACAAAAAAGAGGCTGTTTTTT.

The chain carries TRBV25-1 and TRBJ1-2, with unresolved D. Germline CDR1 is MGHDK and CDR2 is SYGVNS. The CDR3 consists of 13 residues. V was pared by 2 bases and J by 0 bases, with 4 bases between. The CDR3 DNA is TGTGCCAGCAGTGAAAATACTAACTATGGCTACACCTTC. It translates to CASSENTNYGYTF.

This rearrangement joins TRBV11-2 to TRBJ2-2; D is possibly TRBD2 (6 bases). Germline CDR1 SGHAT, CDR2 FQNNGV. This CDR3 has 16 amino acids. V gave up 1 base and J gave up 4 bases, with 13 bases separating them. Here the CDR3 DNA reads TGTGCCAGCAGCTTAGCTGGGGGGAGTTTCACCGGGGAGCTGTTTTTT. Encoded protein: CASSLAGGSFTGELFF.

This clonotype was observed a single time. The chain recombines TRBV12-5 with TRBJ2-7; D is tentatively TRBD1 or TRBD2 (5 bases each). The CDR3 length is 15 residues. Per the germline V gene, CDR1 is LGHNT and CDR2 is FRNRAP. V shed 2 bases and J shed 3 bases, with 14 bases lying between them. The CDR3 DNA reads TGTGCTAGTGGTTTGCTCCCCTCGAGGGGCTACGAGCAGTACTTC. Its protein is CASGLLPSRGYEQYF. The whole variable domain, filled in from reference TRBV12-5 and TRBJ2-7, reads DARVTQTPRHKVTEMGQEVTMRCQPILGHNTVFWYRQTMMQGLELLAYFRNRAPLDDSGMPKDRFSAEMPDATLATLKIQPSEPRDSAVYFCASGLLPSRGYEQYFGPGTRLTVT.

The count of this clonotype is one. The genes are TRBV3-1 and TRBJ1-1; 7 bases match TRBD1. Trimming cost V 4 bases and J 4 bases; bases outside gene matches: 9. In germline, CDR1 is LGHDT, CDR2 YNNKEL (reference sequence). The CDR3 has 15 amino acids. Here the CDR3 reads CASSPRDSISTEAFF. CDR3 nucleotide sequence: TGTGCCAGCAGCCCACGGGACAGCATCTCCACTGAAGCTTTCTTT.

This clonotype was seen only a few times. This chain connects TRBV28 to TRBJ1-2; D is possibly TRBD1 (5 bases). Germline V lookup: CDR1 MDHEN, CDR2 SYDVKM. CDR3 size: 15 residues. V lost 5 bases and J lost 7, with 20 bases in between. The CDR3 sequence is CASSPGGESSTGYTF. CDR3 nucleotide sequence: TGTGCCAGCAGTCCCGGGGGGGAGAGCTCGACTGGCTACACCTTC.

DNA of the CDR3: TGCAGTGCTTTCGAGCGGGGGGGCTCCAGGGAGACCCAGTACTTC. As protein: CSAFERGGSRETQYF. J is TRBJ2-5 and V is TRBV20-1; TRBD2 aligns across 10 bases. This CDR3 is built from 15 residues. CDR1 is DFQATT, CDR2 SNEGSKA, per germline (reference sequence). Losses at the gene ends were 5 bases for V and 5 bases for J; bases not matched to a gene: 11.